This T cell receptor beta chain is from a study of T cell repertoires in cytomegalovirus infection. About the research overall: Recently described HLA-C-restricted plus well-studied HLA-B-restricted CMV epitopes were used. It can be stated that public TCR beta signatures indicated CMV infection as well as a matching HLA type. Overall study results and limits: Using cumulative public TCR beta family frequency, the authors identified those who carried CMV together with the relevant HLA.

For this clonotype: Its target is unknown.

The germline CDR1 and CDR2 sequences are SGHVS and FNYEAQ. V dropped 11 bases and J dropped 1 base, with 9 bases sitting between them. The CDR3 totals 13 residues. TCRdb itself ran the reads through MiXCR, one entry per CDR3 protein. Of 450,000 to 550,000 distinct CDR3 sequences listed, about 39% are singletons. The sample consisted of cultured PBMCs, taken from culture after CMV antigen stimulation. The clonotype originates from a human donor in good health (CMV status not recorded). Some clones in this sample may be carry-over from other donors' samples. This chain connects TRBV7-6 to TRBJ2-6; weak D call: TRBD2 (5 bases). CDR3 sequence reads: CALEASGANVLTF. In nucleotides, the CDR3 is TGTGCCCTGGAGGCTTCTGGGGCCAACGTCCTGACTTTC.